The 22 T cell receptor beta chains in this list originate from one sample, sequenced in a study of blood T cell repertoires in COVID-19. Libraries were prepared by immunoSEQ multiplex PCR; TCRdb keeps only in-frame clonotypes and omits some of them. The table shows 35,000 to 55,000 clones, with more than 85% occurring only once. Sequenced material: peripheral blood. These receptors originate from a human donor in a cohort sampled during active COVID-19.

This rearrangement joins TRBV9 to TRBJ2-3, with a possible D match to TRBD2 (7 bases). The CDR3 runs to 17 residues. V lost 0 bases and J 6 bases, leaving 20 bases between the germline ends. Germline CDR1 and CDR2: SGDLS and YYNGEE. The chain's CDR3 is CASSVVGGGGLVDTQYF. The CDR3 coding sequence is TGTGCCAGCAGCGTAGTGGGTGGCGGGGGCCTCGTCGATACGCAGTATTTT.

V and J are TRBV4-3 and TRBJ2-3, with D unresolved. Germline V gives CDR1 LGHNA, CDR2 YSLEER. CDR3 length equals 17 residues. V lost 2 bases and J 1 base, leaving 16 bases between the germline ends. CDR3 sequence: CASSQLFRESGTDTQYF. As DNA, the CDR3 is TGCGCCAGCAGCCAACTATTTAGAGAATCCGGCACAGATACGCAGTATTTT.

The V and J genes are TRBV10-3 and TRBJ2-5; 11 positions agree with TRBD1. The CDR3 is 14 residues long. CDR1 and CDR2 from the germline V gene are ENHRY and SYGVKD. J lost 5 bases, V lost 5 bases, and 4 bases had no gene match. In DNA form, the CDR3 reads TGTGCCATCAGTTGGACAGGGGGCAGGGAGACCCAGTACTTC. This gives the protein CAISWTGGRETQYF.

The chain uses TRBV30 and TRBJ1-5; a possible D gene is TRBD1 (5 bases). The CDR3 spans 13 residues. Trimming removed 1 base at V and 4 bases at J, with 8 bases between. Looked up from germline, CDR1 is GTSNPN and CDR2 is SVGIG (reference sequence). This CDR3 is CAWSEGLNQPQHF. CDR3 bases: TGTGCCTGGAGTGAGGGGTTAAATCAGCCCCAGCATTTT.

The V call is TRBV27, the J call TRBJ2-1; D perhaps matches TRBD1 (6 bases). CDR3 size: 17 residues. The germline V gene encodes CDR1 MNHEY and CDR2 SMNVEV (reference sequence). Trimming shortened V by 2 bases and J by 5 bases, and 19 bases separated the two germline ends. The CDR3 here is CASSLAPGAGEHNEQFF. CDR3 DNA: TGTGCCAGCAGTTTAGCCCCAGGGGCCGGGGAACACAATGAGCAGTTCTTC.

The chain uses TRBV7-9 and TRBJ1-4, with TRBD1 identical over 11 bases. CDR1 SEHNR and CDR2 FQNEAQ come from the germline V gene (reference sequence). The CDR3 loop spans 15 amino acids. V lost 8 bases to trimming and J lost 2 bases; unmatched junction nucleotides: 4. The CDR3 bases are TGTGCCAGCCAGGACAGGGGGCTTACTAATGAAAAACTGTTTTTT. Its protein product is CASQDRGLTNEKLFF.

V and J are TRBV7-2 and TRBJ2-7; 8 bases align to TRBD2. CDR1 and CDR2 from the germline V gene are SGHTA and FQGNSA. J was trimmed by 5 bases and V by 5 bases; bases with no gene match: 11. This CDR3 is built from 15 residues. CDR3 sequence reads: CASSLGADSGDEQYF. The CDR3 nucleotides are TGTGCCAGCAGCCTAGGTGCGGATAGCGGGGACGAGCAGTACTTC.

The V gene is TRBV9, the J gene TRBJ1-3, with D maybe TRBD1 (6 bases). This CDR3 region has 15 residues. Germline assignment: CDR1 SGDLS and CDR2 YYNGEE. V lost 3 bases and J 0 bases, leaving 10 bases between the germline ends. The CDR3 DNA reads TGTGCCAGCAGCGCACAGGGTCACTCTGGAAACACCATATATTTT. Amino acid sequence: CASSAQGHSGNTIYF.

This clone was seen only once. The chain links TRBV6-6 to TRBJ2-1, with TRBD2 matching over 7 bases. Germline CDR1 and CDR2: MNHNY and SVGAGI (reference sequence). V dropped 5 bases and J dropped 5; count of bases not matched to a gene: 9. There are 15 residues in the CDR3. In DNA form, the CDR3 reads TGTGCCAGCAGTCCATGGGGGGGATTTAACAATGAGCAGTTCTTC. Amino acids: CASSPWGGFNNEQFF.

This chain joins TRBV4-2 and TRBJ2-1; 7 bases line up with TRBD2. The junction had 4 bases not matched to a gene; V was cut back by 0 bases and J by 2 bases. The CDR3 spans 16 residues. Germline values: CDR1 LGHNA, CDR2 YNFKEQ. CDR3 sequence (DNA): TGTGCCAGCAGCCAAGATGAACGGGGGGCCTACAATGAGCAGTTCTTC. This translates into CASSQDERGAYNEQFF.

The J gene is TRBJ2-3, the V gene TRBV7-8; 8 nucleotides line up with TRBD1. The length of the CDR3 is 14 residues. Germline V CDR1 and CDR2: SGHVS, FQNEAQ. After removal of 8 bases from V and 2 bases from J, the junction contained 6 bases not matched to a gene. The CDR3 nucleotides are TGTGCCAGCCTGAGGACAGGGATCACAGATACGCAGTATTTT. Translated, it gives CASLRTGITDTQYF. Full variable domain (rest looked up from reference TRBV7-8 and TRBJ2-3): GAGVSQSPRYKVAKRGQDVALRCDPISGHVSLFWYQQALGQGPEFLTYFQNEAQLDKSGLPSDRFFAERPEGSVSTLKIQRTQQEDSAVYLCASLRTGITDTQYFGPGTRLTVL.

The chain carries TRBV19 and TRBJ2-7, with D unclear. With 3 bases removed from V and 0 bases from J, the gap between germline ends came to 12 bases. CDR3 length: 15 amino acids. Germline CDR1 LNHDA, CDR2 SQIVND (reference sequence). Here the CDR3 DNA reads TGTGCCAGTAGTATTAAGAGGAGTTTCTCCTACGAGCAGTACTTC. Encoded protein: CASSIKRSFSYEQYF.

The rearrangement uses TRBV5-6 and TRBJ2-5, with D uncertain. Per the germline V gene, CDR1 is SGHDT and CDR2 is YYEEEE. This CDR3 region has 14 residues. V was clipped by 0 bases and J by 7 bases, with 13 bases between them. The CDR3 region is CASSLASALGTQYF. The CDR3 coding sequence is TGTGCCAGCAGCTTGGCCAGCGCTTTAGGGACCCAGTACTTC.

The gene calls are TRBV6-4 and TRBJ1-1; the D gene is possibly TRBD1 (6 bases). This CDR3 comprises 13 residues. Germline V gene data show CDR1 as MRHNA and CDR2 as SNTAGT. Trimming removed 6 bases from V and 3 bases from J, with 11 bases in between. CDR3 region: CASRNTGHTEAFF. For the CDR3, the DNA is TGTGCCAGCAGGAATACAGGGCACACTGAAGCTTTCTTT.

This rearrangement joins TRBV3-1 (or the pseudogene TRBV3-2) to TRBJ2-2; D not resolved. Germline CDR1 and CDR2: LGHDT and YNNKEL (reference sequence). V lost 0 bases and J 6 bases, leaving 8 bases between the germline ends. The CDR3 runs to 14 residues. CDR3 DNA: TGTGCCAGCAGCCAAGATTTCCGGGCCGGGGAGCTGTTTTTT. Protein sequence: CASSQDFRAGELFF.

This chain joins TRBV9 and TRBJ1-1; TRBD1 might be the D (5 bases). Trimming removed 6 bases at V and 0 bases at J, with 12 bases between. The CDR3 spans 14 residues. From germline, CDR1 is SGDLS and CDR2 YYNGEE. The CDR3 spells CASNSGALNTEAFF. CDR3 nucleotide sequence: TGTGCCAGCAATTCTGGGGCGTTGAACACTGAAGCTTTCTTT.

The chain has TRBV5-6 and TRBJ1-5; tentative D call: TRBD1 (5 bases). The germline V gene has CDR1 SGHDT and CDR2 YYEEEE. The CDR3 has 17 amino acids. Trimming shortened V by 4 bases and J by 5 bases, and 22 bases separated the two germline ends. CDR3 sequence (DNA): TGTGCCAGCAGCCTACAGGAGCCAGAGTTTTACGATCAGCCCCAGCATTTT. Protein: CASSLQEPEFYDQPQHF.

The rearrangement uses TRBV5-4 and TRBJ2-2, with TRBD1 matching over 10 bases. This CDR3 is built from 17 residues. With 0 bases clipped from V and 6 bases from J, the junction kept 8 bases outside the gene matches. Germline CDR1 and CDR2: SGHNT and YYREEE (reference sequence). The CDR3 sequence: CASSLGGQGIGAGELFF. Here the CDR3 DNA reads TGTGCCAGCAGCTTGGGGGGACAGGGGATTGGGGCCGGGGAGCTGTTTTTT.

The J gene is TRBJ2-1, the V gene TRBV11-3, with D possibly matching TRBD2 (6 bases). Deletions cut 1 base from V and 7 bases from J, with 11 bases between. The CDR3 has 14 residues. The germline V gene encodes CDR1 SGHNT and CDR2 YENEEA. DNA of the CDR3: TGTGCCAGCAGCTTAGCGGCTAGCGCGAATGAGCAGTTCTTC. This encodes CASSLAASANEQFF.

V gene TRBV19 combines with J gene TRBJ2-2; no reliable D call. CDR1 and CDR2 from the germline V gene are LNHDA and SQIVND (reference sequence). This CDR3 has 16 amino acids. The V end lost 4 bases, the J end lost 0 bases, and 12 bases lay between the germline ends. The CDR3: CASSKNGGANTGELFF. CDR3 nucleotide sequence: TGTGCCAGTAGTAAGAATGGCGGAGCGAACACCGGGGAGCTGTTTTTT.

The chain has TRBV6-2 or TRBV6-3 and TRBJ2-1, with D unresolved. CDR1 MNHEY and CDR2 SVGEGT come from the germline V gene. This CDR3 is 12 amino acids long. V lost 6 bases, J lost 8 bases, and 11 bases lay in between. The CDR3 bases are TGTGCCAGCAGCCCTGCGACTTATGAGCAGTTCTTC. This translates into CASSPATYEQFF.

The gene calls are TRBV10-3 and TRBJ2-3; 12 bases match TRBD1. The CDR3 contains 14 residues. Germline V gene lookup returns CDR1 ENHRY and CDR2 SYGVKD. V was clipped by 7 bases and J by 9 bases; unmatched bases: 8. The CDR3 loop is CAINPGQGAVTQYF. For the CDR3, the DNA is TGTGCCATCAACCCGGGACAGGGGGCAGTAACGCAGTATTTT.